Sequencing of this T cell receptor beta chain was carried out in a study of identical twins. This CDR3 comprises 15 residues. CDR1 and CDR2 (germline): SGHRS, YFSETQ. The ends lost 0 bases at V and 3 bases at J; junction bases unmatched: 3. Many counts were recorded for this clonotype. TCRdb re-called the 5' RACE reads through MiXCR, storing one row per CDR3 protein. The sample consists of nearly 650,000 distinct CDR3 sequences, under 8.5% of them appearing once. These data also formed part of another study, on yellow fever vaccine responses in identical twins.

Sequencing used PBMCs. The chain uses TRBV5-1 and TRBJ2-7; 10 positions match TRBD2. This clonotype originated in a woman aged 18-29 years in good health. Written as DNA, the CDR3 is TGCGCCAGCAGCTTGGGAGGGACTAGCGACTACGAGCAGTACTTC. This gives the protein CASSLGGTSDYEQYF.